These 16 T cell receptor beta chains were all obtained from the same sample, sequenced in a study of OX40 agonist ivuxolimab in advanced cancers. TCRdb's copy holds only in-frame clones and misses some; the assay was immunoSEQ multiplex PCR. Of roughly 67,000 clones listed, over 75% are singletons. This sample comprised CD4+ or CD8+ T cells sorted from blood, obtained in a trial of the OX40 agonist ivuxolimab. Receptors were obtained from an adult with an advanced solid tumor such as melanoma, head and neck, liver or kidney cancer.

CDR3 sequence: CASKAVAGANTGELFF. CDR3 bases: TGCGCCAGCAAAGCGGTCGCGGGGGCGAACACCGGGGAGCTGTTTTTT. The chain recombines TRBV5-1 with TRBJ2-2, with 7 positions matching TRBD2. V lost 6 bases to trimming and J lost 0 bases; unmatched junction nucleotides: 8. CDR3 size: 16 residues. The germline gives CDR1 SGHRS, CDR2 YFSETQ.

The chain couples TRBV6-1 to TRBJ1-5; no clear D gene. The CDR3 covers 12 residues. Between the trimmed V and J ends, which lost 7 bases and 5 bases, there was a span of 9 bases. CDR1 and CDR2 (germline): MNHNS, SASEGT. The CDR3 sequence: CASKEGYQPQHF. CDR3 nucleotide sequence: TGTGCCAGCAAGGAGGGTTATCAGCCCCAGCATTTT.

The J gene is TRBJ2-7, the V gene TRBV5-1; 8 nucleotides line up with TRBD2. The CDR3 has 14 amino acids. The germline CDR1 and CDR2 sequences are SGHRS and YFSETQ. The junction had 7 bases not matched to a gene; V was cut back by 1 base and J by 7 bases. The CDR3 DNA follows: TGCGCCAGCAGCTTGTGGCGGGAGGTTAGGGAGCAGTACTTC. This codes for CASSLWREVREQYF.

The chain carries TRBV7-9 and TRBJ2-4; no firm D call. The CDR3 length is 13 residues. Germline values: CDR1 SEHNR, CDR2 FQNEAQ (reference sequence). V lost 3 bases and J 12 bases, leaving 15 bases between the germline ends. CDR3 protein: CASSFDGPPTQYF. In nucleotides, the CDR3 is TGTGCCAGCAGCTTCGATGGGCCCCCGACTCAGTACTTC.

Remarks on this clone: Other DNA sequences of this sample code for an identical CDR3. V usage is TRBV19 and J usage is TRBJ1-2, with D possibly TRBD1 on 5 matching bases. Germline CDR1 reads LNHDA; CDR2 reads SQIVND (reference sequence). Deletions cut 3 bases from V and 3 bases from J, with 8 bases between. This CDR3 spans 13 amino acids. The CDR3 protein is CASSIPGDYGYTF. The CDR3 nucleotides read TGTGCCAGTAGTATTCCGGGGGACTATGGCTACACCTTC.

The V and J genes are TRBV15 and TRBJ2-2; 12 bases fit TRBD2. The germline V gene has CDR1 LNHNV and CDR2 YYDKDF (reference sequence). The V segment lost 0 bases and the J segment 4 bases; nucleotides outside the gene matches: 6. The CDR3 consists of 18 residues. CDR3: CATSRDPLAGGLTGELFF. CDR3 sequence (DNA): TGTGCCACCAGCAGAGATCCCCTAGCGGGAGGGCTCACCGGGGAGCTGTTTTTT. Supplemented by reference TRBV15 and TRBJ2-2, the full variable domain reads DAMVIQNPRYQVTQFGKPVTLSCSQTLNHNVMYWYQQKSSQAPKLLFHYYDKDFNNEADTPDNFQSRRPNTSFCFLDIRSPGLGDTAMYLCATSRDPLAGGLTGELFFGEGSRLTVL.

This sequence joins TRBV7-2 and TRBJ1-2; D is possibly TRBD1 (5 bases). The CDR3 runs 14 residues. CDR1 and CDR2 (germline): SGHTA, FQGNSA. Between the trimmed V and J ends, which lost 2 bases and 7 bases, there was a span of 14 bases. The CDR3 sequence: CASSLLGDSAGYTF. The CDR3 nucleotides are TGTGCCAGCAGCTTACTAGGGGATAGCGCTGGCTACACCTTC.

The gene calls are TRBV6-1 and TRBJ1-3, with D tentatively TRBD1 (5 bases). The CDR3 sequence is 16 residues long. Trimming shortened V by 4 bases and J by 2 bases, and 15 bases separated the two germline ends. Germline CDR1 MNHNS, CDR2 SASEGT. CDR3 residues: CASSAWGGRTGNTIYF. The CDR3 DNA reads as TGTGCCAGCAGTGCTTGGGGGGGACGCACTGGAAACACCATATATTTT.

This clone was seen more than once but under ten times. CDR3 loop: CASSPDAGDAYGYTF. In nucleotides, the CDR3 is TGTGCCAGCAGCCCCGACGCAGGGGATGCCTATGGCTACACCTTC. The gene calls are TRBV28 and TRBJ1-2; D possibly corresponds to TRBD1 (6 bases). CDR3 length equals 15 residues. With 6 bases removed from V and 4 bases from J, the gap between germline ends came to 18 bases. Germline V lookup: CDR1 MDHEN, CDR2 SYDVKM.

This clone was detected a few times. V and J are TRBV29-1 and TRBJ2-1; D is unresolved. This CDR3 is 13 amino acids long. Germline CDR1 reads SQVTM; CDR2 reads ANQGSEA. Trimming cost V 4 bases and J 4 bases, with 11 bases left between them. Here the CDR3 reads CSVAGGIYNEQFF. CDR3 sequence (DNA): TGCAGCGTTGCGGGCGGAATATACAATGAGCAGTTCTTC.

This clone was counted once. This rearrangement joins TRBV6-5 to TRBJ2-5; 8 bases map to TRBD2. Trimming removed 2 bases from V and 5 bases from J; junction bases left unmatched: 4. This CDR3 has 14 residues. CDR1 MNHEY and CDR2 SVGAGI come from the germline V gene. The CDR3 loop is CASSYGLAGETQYF. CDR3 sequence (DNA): TGTGCCAGCAGTTACGGACTAGCTGGGGAGACCCAGTACTTC.

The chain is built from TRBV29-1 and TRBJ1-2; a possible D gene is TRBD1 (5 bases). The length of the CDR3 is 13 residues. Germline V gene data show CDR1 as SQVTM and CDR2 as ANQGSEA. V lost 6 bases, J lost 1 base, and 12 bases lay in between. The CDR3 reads CSVTRGVNYGYTF. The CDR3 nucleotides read TGCAGCGTAACAAGGGGCGTTAACTATGGCTACACCTTC.

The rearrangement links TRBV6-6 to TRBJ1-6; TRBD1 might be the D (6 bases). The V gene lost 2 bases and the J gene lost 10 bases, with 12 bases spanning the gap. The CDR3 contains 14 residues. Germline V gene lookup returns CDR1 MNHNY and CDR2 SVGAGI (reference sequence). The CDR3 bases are TGTGCCAGCAGTTACGGGGGCTCGGGGTCACCCCTCCACTTT. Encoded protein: CASSYGGSGSPLHF.

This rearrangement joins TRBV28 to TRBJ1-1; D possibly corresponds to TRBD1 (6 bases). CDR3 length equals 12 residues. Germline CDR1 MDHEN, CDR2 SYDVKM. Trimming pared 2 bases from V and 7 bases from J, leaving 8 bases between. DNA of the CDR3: TGTGCCAGCAGTTTAAGGGGGGGTGAAGCTTTCTTT. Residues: CASSLRGGEAFF.

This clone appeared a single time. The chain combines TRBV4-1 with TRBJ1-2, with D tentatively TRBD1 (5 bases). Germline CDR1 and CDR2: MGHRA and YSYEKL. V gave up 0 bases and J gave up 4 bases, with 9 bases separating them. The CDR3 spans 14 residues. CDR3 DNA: TGCGCCAGCAGCCAAGATTTGAGGGGCTATGGCTACACCTTC. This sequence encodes CASSQDLRGYGYTF.

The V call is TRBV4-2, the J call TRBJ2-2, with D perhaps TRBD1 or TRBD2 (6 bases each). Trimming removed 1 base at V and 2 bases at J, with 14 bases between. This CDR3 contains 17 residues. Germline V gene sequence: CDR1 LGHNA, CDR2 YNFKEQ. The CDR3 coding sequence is TGTGCCAGCAGCCAAGCCCACGGGGGCGGTAACACCGGGGAGCTGTTTTTT. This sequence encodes CASSQAHGGGNTGELFF.